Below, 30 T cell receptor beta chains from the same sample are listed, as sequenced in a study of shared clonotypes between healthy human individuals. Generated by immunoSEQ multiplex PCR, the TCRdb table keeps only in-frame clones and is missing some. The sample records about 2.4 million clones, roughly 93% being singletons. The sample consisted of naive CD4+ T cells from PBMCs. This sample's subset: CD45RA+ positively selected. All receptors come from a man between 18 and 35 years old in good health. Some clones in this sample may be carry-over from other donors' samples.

The CDR3 nucleotides are TGCGCCAGCAGCCCACGCCGTACTACATTCGAGCAGTTCTTC. Its translation: CASSPRRTTFEQFF. The V and J genes are TRBV5-1 and TRBJ2-1; D unclear. Trimming took off 4 bases at V and 10 bases at J, with 18 bases between the two ends. Per the germline V gene, CDR1 is SGHRS and CDR2 is YFSETQ. The CDR3 is made up of 14 amino acids.

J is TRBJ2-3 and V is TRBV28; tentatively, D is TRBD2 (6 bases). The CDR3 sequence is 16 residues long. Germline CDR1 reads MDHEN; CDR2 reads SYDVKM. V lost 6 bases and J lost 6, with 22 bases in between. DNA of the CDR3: TGTGCCAGCAGCTCCCCGGGAGCCATCGACTACGATACGCAGTATTTT. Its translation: CASSSPGAIDYDTQYF.

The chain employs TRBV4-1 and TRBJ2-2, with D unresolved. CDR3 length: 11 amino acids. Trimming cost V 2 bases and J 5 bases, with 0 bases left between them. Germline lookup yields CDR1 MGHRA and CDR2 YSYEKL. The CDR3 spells CASSQTGELFF. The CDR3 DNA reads TGCGCCAGCAGCCAAACCGGGGAGCTGTTTTTT.

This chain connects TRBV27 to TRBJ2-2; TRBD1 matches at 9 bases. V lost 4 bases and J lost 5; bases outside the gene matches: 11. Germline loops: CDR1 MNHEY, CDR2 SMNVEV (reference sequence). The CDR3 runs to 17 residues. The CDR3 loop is CASSSPGQGGKTGELFF. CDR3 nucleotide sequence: TGTGCCAGCAGTTCACCGGGACAGGGTGGAAAAACCGGGGAGCTGTTTTTT.

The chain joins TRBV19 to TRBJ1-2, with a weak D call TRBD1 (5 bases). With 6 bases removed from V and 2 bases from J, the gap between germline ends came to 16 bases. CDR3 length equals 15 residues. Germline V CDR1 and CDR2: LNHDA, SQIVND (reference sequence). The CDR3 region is CASRDRGGSNYGYTF. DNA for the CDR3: TGTGCCAGTAGAGACCGCGGGGGGTCGAACTATGGCTACACCTTC. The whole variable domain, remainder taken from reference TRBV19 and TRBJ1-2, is DGGITQSPKYLFRKEGQNVTLSCEQNLNHDAMYWYRQDPGQGLRLIYYSQIVNDFQKGDIAEGYSVSREKKESFPLTVTSAQKNPTAFYLCASRDRGGSNYGYTFGSGTRLTVV.

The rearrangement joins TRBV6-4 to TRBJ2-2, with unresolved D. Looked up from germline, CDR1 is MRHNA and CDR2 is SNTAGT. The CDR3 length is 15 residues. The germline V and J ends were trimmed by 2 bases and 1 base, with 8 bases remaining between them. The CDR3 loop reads CASSDGSENTGELFF. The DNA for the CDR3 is TGTGCCAGCAGTGACGGGTCGGAGAACACCGGGGAGCTGTTTTTT.

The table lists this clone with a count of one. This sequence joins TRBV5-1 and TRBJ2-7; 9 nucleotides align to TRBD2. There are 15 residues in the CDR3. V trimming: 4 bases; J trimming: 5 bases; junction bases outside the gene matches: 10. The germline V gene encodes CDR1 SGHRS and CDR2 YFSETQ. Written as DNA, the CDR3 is TGCGCCAGCAGCGGAATAGCGGGAGCATCCAACGAGCAGTACTTC. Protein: CASSGIAGASNEQYF.

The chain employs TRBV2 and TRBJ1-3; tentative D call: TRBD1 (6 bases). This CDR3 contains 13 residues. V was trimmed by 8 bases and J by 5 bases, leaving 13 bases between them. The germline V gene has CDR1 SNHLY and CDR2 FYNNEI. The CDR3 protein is CASDRSGRNTIYF. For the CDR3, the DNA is TGTGCCAGCGACAGGTCCGGGCGAAACACCATATATTTT. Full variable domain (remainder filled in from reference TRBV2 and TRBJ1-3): EPEVTQTPSHQVTQMGQEVILRCVPISNHLYFYWYRQILGQKVEFLVSFYNNEISEKSEIFDDQFSVERPDGSNFTLKIRSTKLEDSAMYFCASDRSGRNTIYFGEGSWLTVV.

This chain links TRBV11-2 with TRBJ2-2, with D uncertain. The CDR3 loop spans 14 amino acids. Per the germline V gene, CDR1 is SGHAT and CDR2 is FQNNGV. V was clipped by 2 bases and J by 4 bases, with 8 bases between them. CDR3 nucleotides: TGTGCCAGCAGCTTAACAAGAAGCACCGGGGAGCTGTTTTTT. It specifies CASSLTRSTGELFF.

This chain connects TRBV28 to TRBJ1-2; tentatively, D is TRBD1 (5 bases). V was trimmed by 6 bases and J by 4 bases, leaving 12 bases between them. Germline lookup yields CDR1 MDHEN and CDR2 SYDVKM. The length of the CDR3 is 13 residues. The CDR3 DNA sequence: TGTGCCAGCAGCCAAGACAGAATCTATGGCTACACCTTC. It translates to CASSQDRIYGYTF.

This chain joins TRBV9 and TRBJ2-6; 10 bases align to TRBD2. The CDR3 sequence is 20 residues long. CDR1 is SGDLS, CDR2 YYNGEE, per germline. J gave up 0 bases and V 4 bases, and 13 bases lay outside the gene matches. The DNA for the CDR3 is TGTGCCAGCAGCTACCGTACAATAGCGGGAGGTGCCTCTGGGGCCAACGTCCTGACTTTC. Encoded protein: CASSYRTIAGGASGANVLTF.

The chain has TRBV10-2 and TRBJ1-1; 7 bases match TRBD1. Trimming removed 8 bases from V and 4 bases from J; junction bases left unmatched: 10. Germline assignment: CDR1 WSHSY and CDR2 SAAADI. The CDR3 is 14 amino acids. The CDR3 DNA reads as TGCGCCAGCCGACCAGGGGGTAGTAGCACTGAAGCTTTCTTT. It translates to CASRPGGSSTEAFF.

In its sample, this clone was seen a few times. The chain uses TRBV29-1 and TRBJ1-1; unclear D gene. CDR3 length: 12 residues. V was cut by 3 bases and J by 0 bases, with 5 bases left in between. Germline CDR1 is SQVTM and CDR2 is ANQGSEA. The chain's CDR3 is CSVDLVNTEAFF. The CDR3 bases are TGCAGCGTTGATTTAGTGAACACTGAAGCTTTCTTT.

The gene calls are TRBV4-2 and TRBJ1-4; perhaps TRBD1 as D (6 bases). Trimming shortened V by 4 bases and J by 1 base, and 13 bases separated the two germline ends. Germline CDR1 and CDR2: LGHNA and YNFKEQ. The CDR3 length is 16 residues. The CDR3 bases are TGTGCCAGCAGCCCAGAACCACAGGGAACTAATGAAAAACTGTTTTTT. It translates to CASSPEPQGTNEKLFF.

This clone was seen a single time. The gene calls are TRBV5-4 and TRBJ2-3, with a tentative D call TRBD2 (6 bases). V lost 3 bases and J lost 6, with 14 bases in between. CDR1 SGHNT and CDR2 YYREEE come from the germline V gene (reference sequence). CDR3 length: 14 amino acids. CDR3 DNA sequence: TGTGCCAGCAGCTCCCTAGCGAGCGCCGATACGCAGTATTTT. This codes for CASSSLASADTQYF.

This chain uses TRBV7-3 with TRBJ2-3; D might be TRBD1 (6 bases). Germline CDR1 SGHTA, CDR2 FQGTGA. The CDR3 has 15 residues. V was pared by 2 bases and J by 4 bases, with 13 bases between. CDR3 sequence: CASSLLTGSADTQYF. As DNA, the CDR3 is TGTGCCAGCAGCTTACTTACAGGGAGCGCAGATACGCAGTATTTT. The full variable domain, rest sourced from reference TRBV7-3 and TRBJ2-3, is GAGVSQTPSNKVTEKGKYVELRCDPISGHTALYWYRQSLGQGPEFLIYFQGTGAADDSGLPNDRFFAVRPEGSVSTLKIQRTERGDSAVYLCASSLLTGSADTQYFGPGTRLTVL.

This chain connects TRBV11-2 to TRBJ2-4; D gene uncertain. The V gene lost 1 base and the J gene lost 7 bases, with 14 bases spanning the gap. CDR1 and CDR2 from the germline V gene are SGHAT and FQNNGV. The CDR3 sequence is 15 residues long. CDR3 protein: CASSLVLSTRNIQYF. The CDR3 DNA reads TGTGCCAGCAGCTTAGTTTTATCAACAAGGAACATTCAGTACTTC.

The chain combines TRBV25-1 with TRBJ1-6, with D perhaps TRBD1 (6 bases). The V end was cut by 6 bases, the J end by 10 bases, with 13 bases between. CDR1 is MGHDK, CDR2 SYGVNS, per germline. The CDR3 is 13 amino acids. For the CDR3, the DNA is TGTGCCAGCAGGCACAGGGACCTCTCACCCCTCCACTTT. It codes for CASRHRDLSPLHF.

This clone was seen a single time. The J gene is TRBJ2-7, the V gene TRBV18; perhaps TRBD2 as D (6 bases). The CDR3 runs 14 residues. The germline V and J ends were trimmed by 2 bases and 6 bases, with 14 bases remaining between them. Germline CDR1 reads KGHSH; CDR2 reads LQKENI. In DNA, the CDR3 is TGTGCCAGCTCACCAGCCGGGGGTTCCGGCGAGCAGTACTTC. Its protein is CASSPAGGSGEQYF.

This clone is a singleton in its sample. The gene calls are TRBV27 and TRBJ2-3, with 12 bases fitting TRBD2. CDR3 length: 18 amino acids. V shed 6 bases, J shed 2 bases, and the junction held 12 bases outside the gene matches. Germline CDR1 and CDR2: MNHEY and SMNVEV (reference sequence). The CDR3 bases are TGTGCCAGCAGCCCCGGGGAGACTAGCGGGAGCTTCACAGATACGCAGTATTTT. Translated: CASSPGETSGSFTDTQYF.

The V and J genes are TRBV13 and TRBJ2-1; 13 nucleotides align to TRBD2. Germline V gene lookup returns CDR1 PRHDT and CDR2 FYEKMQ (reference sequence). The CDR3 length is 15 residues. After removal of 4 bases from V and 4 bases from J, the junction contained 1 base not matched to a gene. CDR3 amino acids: CASSWTSGSYNEQFF. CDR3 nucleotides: TGTGCCAGCAGCTGGACTAGCGGGAGTTACAATGAGCAGTTCTTC.

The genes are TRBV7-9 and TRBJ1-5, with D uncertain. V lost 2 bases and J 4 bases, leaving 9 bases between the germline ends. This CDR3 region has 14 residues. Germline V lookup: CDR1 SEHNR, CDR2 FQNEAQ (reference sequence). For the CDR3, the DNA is TGTGCCAGCAGCTTATGGTCAGAGAATCAGCCCCAGCATTTT. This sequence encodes CASSLWSENQPQHF.

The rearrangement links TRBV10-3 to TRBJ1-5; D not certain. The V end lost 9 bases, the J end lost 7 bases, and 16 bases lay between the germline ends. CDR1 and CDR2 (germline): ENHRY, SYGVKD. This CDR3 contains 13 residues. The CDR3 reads CAIQNGWQQPQHF. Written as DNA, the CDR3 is TGTGCCATTCAGAATGGGTGGCAACAGCCCCAGCATTTT.

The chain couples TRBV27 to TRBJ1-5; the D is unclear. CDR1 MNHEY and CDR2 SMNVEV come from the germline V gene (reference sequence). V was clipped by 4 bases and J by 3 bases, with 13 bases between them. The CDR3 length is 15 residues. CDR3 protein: CASSSDGPFNQPQHF. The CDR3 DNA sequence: TGTGCCAGCAGTTCCGACGGCCCATTCAATCAGCCCCAGCATTTT.

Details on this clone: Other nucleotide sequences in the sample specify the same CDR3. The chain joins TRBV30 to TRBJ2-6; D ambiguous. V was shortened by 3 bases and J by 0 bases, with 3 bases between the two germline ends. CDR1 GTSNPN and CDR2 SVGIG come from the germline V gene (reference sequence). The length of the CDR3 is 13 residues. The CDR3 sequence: CAWRVSGANVLTF. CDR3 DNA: TGTGCCTGGAGAGTCTCTGGGGCCAACGTCCTGACTTTC.

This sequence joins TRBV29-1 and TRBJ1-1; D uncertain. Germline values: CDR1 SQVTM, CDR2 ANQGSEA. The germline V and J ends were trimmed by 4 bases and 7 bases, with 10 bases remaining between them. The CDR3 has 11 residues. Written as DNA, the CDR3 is TGCAGCGTTGTTCCGGGGAATGAAGCTTTCTTT. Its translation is CSVVPGNEAFF. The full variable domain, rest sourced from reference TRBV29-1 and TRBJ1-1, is SAVISQKPSRDICQRGTSLTIQCQVDSQVTMMFWYRQQPGQSLTLIATANQGSEATYESGFVIDKFPISRPNLTFSTLTVSNMSPEDSSIYLCSVVPGNEAFFGQGTRLTVV.

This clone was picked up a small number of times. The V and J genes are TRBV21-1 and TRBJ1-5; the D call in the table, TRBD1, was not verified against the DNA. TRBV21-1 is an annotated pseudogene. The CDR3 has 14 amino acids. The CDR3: CASSEGTGDQPQHF. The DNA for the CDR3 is TGTGCCAGCAGTGAAGGGACAGGGGACCAGCCCCAGCATTTT.

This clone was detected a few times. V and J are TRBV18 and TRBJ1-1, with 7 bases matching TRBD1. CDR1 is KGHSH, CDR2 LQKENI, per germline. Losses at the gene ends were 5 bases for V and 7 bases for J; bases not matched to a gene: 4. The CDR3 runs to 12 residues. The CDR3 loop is CASSAGQNEAFF. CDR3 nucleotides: TGTGCCAGCTCAGCGGGACAGAATGAAGCTTTCTTT. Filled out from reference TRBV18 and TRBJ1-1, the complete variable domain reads NAGVMQNPRHLVRRRGQEARLRCSPMKGHSHVYWYRQLPEEGLKFMVYLQKENIIDESGMPKERFSAEFPKEGPSILRIQQVVRGDSAAYFCASSAGQNEAFFGQGTRLTVV.

CDR3 sequence (DNA): TGTGCCACCAGCAGAGGGAATGGCGGGACCCAATCCCAAGCGTACGAGCAGTACTTC. Its protein product is CATSRGNGGTQSQAYEQYF. The rearrangement links TRBV15 to TRBJ2-7, with a weak D call TRBD2 (6 bases). Germline V gene sequence: CDR1 LNHNV, CDR2 YYDKDF (reference sequence). The CDR3 has 19 residues. Trimming removed 1 base from V and 4 bases from J, with 26 bases in between.

The CDR3 region is CASRSEPPSSYNEQFF. CDR3 sequence (DNA): TGCGCCAGCAGGTCCGAGCCCCCGAGCTCCTACAATGAGCAGTTCTTC. The V and J genes are TRBV5-1 and TRBJ2-1, with unresolved D. Deletions cut 5 bases from V and 0 bases from J, with 15 bases between. There are 16 residues in the CDR3. The germline V gene has CDR1 SGHRS and CDR2 YFSETQ.